Sequencing of this T cell receptor beta chain was carried out in a study of OX40 agonist ivuxolimab in advanced cancers. The wider study: Enrollees could have had prior anti-PD-1, anti-PD-L1 or anti-CTLA-4 therapy, which about 42% had received.

Sampling of blood occurred at baseline, cycle 4 day 1, and cycle 7 day 1. Produced via immunoSEQ multiplex PCR; TCRdb's table is partial and in-frame only. This sample has over 75,000 clones, with around 90% found just once. In regard to this clone: What it binds is unknown.

Study results and caveats: CD8+ T cells averaged more expanded clones than CD4+. Clonal expansion by week 6 occurred in CD4+ and CD8+ blood T cells (at 0.1 to 3.0 mg/kg).

Sequenced material: CD4+ or CD8+ T cells sorted from blood, taken in a trial of the OX40 agonist ivuxolimab. The source of this sequence is an adult with an advanced solid tumor such as melanoma, head and neck, liver or kidney cancer.

CDR3 sequence: CASSPPTSRLETQYF. As DNA, the CDR3 is TGTGCCAGCTCACCCCCGACATCTCGTCTCGAGACCCAGTACTTC. The gene calls are TRBV18 and TRBJ2-5, with unresolved D. Germline CDR1 and CDR2: KGHSH and LQKENI. The CDR3 consists of 15 residues. V was shortened by 3 bases and J by 5 bases, with 16 bases between the two germline ends.